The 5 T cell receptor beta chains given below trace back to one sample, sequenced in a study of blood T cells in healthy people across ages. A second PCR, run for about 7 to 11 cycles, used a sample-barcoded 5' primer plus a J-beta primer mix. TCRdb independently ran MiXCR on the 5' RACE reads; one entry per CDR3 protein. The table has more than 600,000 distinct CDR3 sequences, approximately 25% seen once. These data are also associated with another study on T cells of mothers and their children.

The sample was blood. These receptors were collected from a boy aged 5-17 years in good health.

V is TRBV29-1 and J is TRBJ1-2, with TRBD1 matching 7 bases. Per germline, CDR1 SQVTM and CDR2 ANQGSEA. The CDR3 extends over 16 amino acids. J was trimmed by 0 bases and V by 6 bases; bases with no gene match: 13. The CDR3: CSVGGDSALPNYGYTF. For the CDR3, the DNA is TGCAGCGTGGGGGGGGACAGCGCTCTCCCTAACTATGGCTACACCTTC. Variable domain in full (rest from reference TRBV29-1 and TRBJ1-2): SAVISQKPSRDICQRGTSLTIQCQVDSQVTMMFWYRQQPGQSLTLIATANQGSEATYESGFVIDKFPISRPNLTFSTLTVSNMSPEDSSIYLCSVGGDSALPNYGYTFGSGTRLTVV.

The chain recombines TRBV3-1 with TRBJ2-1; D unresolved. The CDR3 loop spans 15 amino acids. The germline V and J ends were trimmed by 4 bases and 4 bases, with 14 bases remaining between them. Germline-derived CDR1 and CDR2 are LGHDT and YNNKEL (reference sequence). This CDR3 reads CASSPGIVGYNEQFF. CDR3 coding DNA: TGTGCCAGCAGCCCCGGCATAGTGGGTTACAATGAGCAGTTCTTC.

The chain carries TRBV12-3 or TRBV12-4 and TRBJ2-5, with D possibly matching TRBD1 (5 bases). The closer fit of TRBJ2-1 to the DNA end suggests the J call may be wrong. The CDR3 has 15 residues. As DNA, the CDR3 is TGTGCCAGCAGTCCAAGGGGCGCTTGGGACAATGAGCAGTTCTTC. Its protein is CASSPRGAWDNEQFF.

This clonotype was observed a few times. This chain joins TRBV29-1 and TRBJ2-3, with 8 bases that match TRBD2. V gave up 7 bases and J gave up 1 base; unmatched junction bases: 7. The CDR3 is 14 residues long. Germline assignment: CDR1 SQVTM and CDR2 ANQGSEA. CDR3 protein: CSADGRGGTDTQYF. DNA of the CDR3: TGCAGCGCCGACGGGAGGGGCGGCACAGATACGCAGTATTTT.

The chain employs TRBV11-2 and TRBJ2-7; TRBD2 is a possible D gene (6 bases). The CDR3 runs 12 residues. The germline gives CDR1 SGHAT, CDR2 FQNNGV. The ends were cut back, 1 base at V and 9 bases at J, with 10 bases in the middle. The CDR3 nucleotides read TGTGCCAGCAGCTTAGCATGGGGGGTGCAGTACTTC. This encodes CASSLAWGVQYF. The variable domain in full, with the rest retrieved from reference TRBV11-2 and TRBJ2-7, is EAGVAQSPRYKIIEKRQSVAFWCNPISGHATLYWYQQILGQGPKLLIQFQNNGVVDDSQLPKDRFSAERLKGVDSTLKIQPAKLEDSAVYLCASSLAWGVQYFGPGTRLTVT.